This TCR beta chain was profiled in a study of blood T cell repertoires in COVID-19. Method: immunoSEQ multiplex PCR; TCRdb's copy keeps in-frame clones and lacks some. Among more than 300,000 clones listed, roughly nine tenths were seen once. This CDR3 region has 15 residues. Looked up from germline, CDR1 is SGHNT and CDR2 is YENEEA. J lost 4 bases, V lost 5 bases, and 4 bases had no gene match. This sequence originates from a woman aged 25 to 39 who had been exposed to COVID-19. The material sequenced was PBMCs or T cells enriched from blood (not recorded which). This sequence joins TRBV11-3 and TRBJ2-1, with 11 positions matching TRBD2. CDR3 sequence: CASSPLAGGYNEQFF. CDR3 coding DNA: TGTGCCAGCAGCCCCCTAGCGGGGGGATACAATGAGCAGTTCTTC.